A single sample is the source of the 18 T cell receptor beta chains below, sequenced in a study of blood T cell repertoires in COVID-19. Assay used: immunoSEQ multiplex PCR; TCRdb lists only in-frame clones, some missing. Among about 93,000 clones listed, about nine tenths were seen once. Sequenced sample: peripheral blood. The receptors were sampled from a human donor with active COVID-19. The donor label of this sample is uncertain.

This sequence joins TRBV30 and TRBJ1-2, with TRBD1 identical over 7 bases. There are 15 residues in the CDR3. Germline lookup yields CDR1 GTSNPN and CDR2 SVGIG (reference sequence). J was trimmed by 8 bases and V by 0 bases; bases with no gene match: 12. CDR3 bases: TGTGCCTGGAGTGTACAAGGAACAAGGGGGCAAGGCTACACCTTC. Translating gives CAWSVQGTRGQGYTF.

The CDR3 is CASSLGYGQGASTEAFF. The CDR3 bases are TGTGCCAGCAGCTTAGGATACGGACAGGGGGCTAGCACTGAAGCTTTCTTT. The chain employs TRBV7-9 and TRBJ1-1; TRBD1 aligns across 11 bases. The CDR3 extends over 17 amino acids. Germline CDR1 reads SEHNR; CDR2 reads FQNEAQ (reference sequence). V dropped 1 base and J dropped 4; count of bases not matched to a gene: 8.

This clone was observed a few times. The rearrangement joins TRBV11-3 to TRBJ1-1, with 7 positions matching TRBD1. CDR3 length equals 12 residues. Germline values: CDR1 SGHNT, CDR2 YENEEA. Trimming cost V 4 bases and J 8 bases; bases outside gene matches: 4. CDR3 region: CASSSSTGEAFF. The CDR3 DNA sequence: TGTGCCAGCAGCTCCTCGACAGGGGAAGCTTTCTTT.

The chain joins TRBV29-1 to TRBJ2-7; 12 nucleotides line up with TRBD2. J was trimmed by 5 bases and V by 1 base; bases with no gene match: 9. CDR3 length: 16 residues. Germline assignment: CDR1 SQVTM and CDR2 ANQGSEA. The CDR3 DNA is TGCAGCGTTGAAGCTCTGGCTAGCGGGGGGGCCCACGAGCAGTACTTC. This sequence encodes CSVEALASGGAHEQYF.

This chain joins TRBV5-4 and TRBJ1-4; D possibly corresponds to TRBD1 (6 bases). The germline V gene has CDR1 SGHNT and CDR2 YYREEE (reference sequence). V lost 3 bases and J lost 7, with 16 bases in between. The CDR3 is 15 amino acids. CDR3 loop: CASSSQGHQSEKLFF. The CDR3 nucleotides read TGTGCCAGCAGCTCCCAGGGGCATCAAAGTGAAAAACTGTTTTTT.

CDR3 sequence (DNA): TGCGCCAGCAGCCCCGACAGGGGTGGAAGCAATGAGCAGTTCTTC. This sequence encodes CASSPDRGGSNEQFF. This chain links TRBV5-1 with TRBJ2-1; 8 bases are shared with TRBD1. This CDR3 is built from 15 residues. The trim removed 4 bases at V and 6 bases at J, leaving 9 bases unmatched. Looked up from germline, CDR1 is SGHRS and CDR2 is YFSETQ.

V is TRBV27 and J is TRBJ2-7, with D unresolved. The germline V gene encodes CDR1 MNHEY and CDR2 SMNVEV (reference sequence). The V gene lost 3 bases and the J gene lost 1 base, with 10 bases spanning the gap. This CDR3 region has 14 residues. CDR3 protein: CASSFAYGSYEQYF. The CDR3 bases are TGTGCCAGCAGTTTCGCTTACGGGTCCTACGAGCAGTACTTC.

The chain links TRBV28 to TRBJ1-6; D remains unclear. V was shortened by 4 bases and J by 7 bases, with 8 bases between the two germline ends. Germline V gene sequence: CDR1 MDHEN, CDR2 SYDVKM. There are 13 residues in the CDR3. CDR3 sequence reads: CASSWELNSPLHF. As DNA, the CDR3 is TGTGCCAGCAGTTGGGAGTTAAATTCACCCCTCCACTTT.

The chain joins TRBV5-5 to TRBJ2-7; TRBD1 might be the D (6 bases). The germline gives CDR1 SGHKS, CDR2 YYEKEE (reference sequence). V dropped 6 bases and J dropped 0 bases, with 19 bases sitting between them. The CDR3 spans 16 residues. The CDR3 nucleotides read TGTGCCAGCACCGAGGTGCTCAGGGGCAGCTCCTACGAGCAGTACTTC. It encodes CASTEVLRGSSYEQYF.

The chain couples TRBV19 to TRBJ2-5, with 10 bases that match TRBD1. The CDR3 is 15 residues long. Germline CDR1 is LNHDA and CDR2 is SQIVND (reference sequence). V lost 8 bases, J lost 2 bases, and 8 bases stayed unmatched. CDR3 nucleotide sequence: TGTGCCAGTGGAAACCGGGACAGGGGACAAGAGACCCAGTACTTC. Translated, it gives CASGNRDRGQETQYF.

The chain is built from TRBV5-1 and TRBJ1-1, with TRBD1 matching over 7 bases. Germline V gives CDR1 SGHRS, CDR2 YFSETQ. After removal of 3 bases from V and 8 bases from J, the junction contained 4 bases not matched to a gene. This CDR3 has 12 amino acids. This CDR3 is CASSSGQREAFF. DNA for the CDR3: TGCGCCAGCAGCTCGGGACAGAGGGAAGCTTTCTTT. The full variable domain, with the rest looked up from reference TRBV5-1 and TRBJ1-1, is KAGVTQTPRYLIKTRGQQVTLSCSPISGHRSVSWYQQTPGQGLQFLFEYFSETQRNKGNFPGRFSGRQFSNSRSEMNVSTLELGDSALYLCASSSGQREAFFGQGTRLTVV.

CDR3 sequence reads: CASSPPNWAPSYNEQFF. As DNA, the CDR3 is TGTGCCAGCAGCCCGCCCAACTGGGCCCCTTCCTACAATGAGCAGTTCTTC. The chain joins TRBV7-9 to TRBJ2-1; D is uncertain. This CDR3 has 17 amino acids. The germline V gene has CDR1 SEHNR and CDR2 FQNEAQ (reference sequence). Trimming took off 5 bases at V and 1 base at J, with 18 bases between the two ends. Full variable domain (remainder filled in from reference TRBV7-9 and TRBJ2-1): DTGVSQNPRHKITKRGQNVTFRCDPISEHNRLYWYRQTLGQGPEFLTYFQNEAQLEKSRLLSDRFSAERPKGSFSTLEIQRTEQGDSAMYLCASSPPNWAPSYNEQFFGPGTRLTVL.

The chain employs TRBV11-2 and TRBJ2-1; TRBD1 matches at 8 bases. Germline values: CDR1 SGHAT, CDR2 FQNNGV. This CDR3 spans 14 amino acids. Trimming cost V 1 base and J 8 bases; bases outside gene matches: 4. This chain's CDR3 is CASSLGQGADEQFF. The CDR3 nucleotides are TGTGCCAGCAGCTTAGGGCAGGGGGCTGATGAGCAGTTCTTC.

This clone has only one observation. The chain uses TRBV29-1 and TRBJ2-7; 7 nucleotides agree with TRBD2. With 7 bases clipped from V and 3 bases from J, the junction kept 12 bases outside the gene matches. This CDR3 is built from 14 residues. Germline CDR1 SQVTM, CDR2 ANQGSEA. The CDR3 loop reads CSAGGGAGDYEQYF. As DNA, the CDR3 is TGCAGCGCCGGGGGAGGGGCAGGAGACTACGAGCAGTACTTC.

This clone is a singleton in its sample. CDR3 sequence (DNA): TGTGCCAGCAGCGTAGCGGGGGTAACGACAGATACGCAGTATTTT. It encodes CASSVAGVTTDTQYF. The chain has TRBV9 and TRBJ2-3; TRBD2 is a possible D gene (6 bases). CDR3 size: 15 residues. V gave up 0 bases and J gave up 3 bases, with 11 bases separating them. Germline loops: CDR1 SGDLS, CDR2 YYNGEE. Combining the CDR3 with reference TRBV9 and TRBJ2-3 gives the whole variable domain DSGVTQTPKHLITATGQRVTLRCSPRSGDLSVYWYQQSLDQGLQFLIQYYNGEERAKGNILERFSAQQFPDLHSELNLSSLELGDSALYFCASSVAGVTTDTQYFGPGTRLTVL.

The chain employs TRBV6-6 and TRBJ1-1, with D unresolved. CDR1 and CDR2 (germline): MNHNY, SVGAGI (reference sequence). Trimming cost V 6 bases and J 4 bases, with 6 bases left between them. The CDR3 spans 11 residues. The CDR3 region has the DNA TGTGCCAGCAGGAGGGCCACTGAAGCTTTCTTT. Translation: CASRRATEAFF.

The chain couples TRBV4-3 to TRBJ2-1; 10 bases align to TRBD1. The CDR3 has 16 residues. V dropped 4 bases and J dropped 5; count of bases not matched to a gene: 8. Germline values: CDR1 LGHNA, CDR2 YSLEER. The CDR3 nucleotides are TGCGCCAGCAGCCTTGGGACAGGGGTTCCGGACAATGAGCAGTTCTTC. It specifies CASSLGTGVPDNEQFF.

The gene calls are TRBV7-9 and TRBJ1-1; D ambiguous. The CDR3 length is 16 residues. Germline CDR1 reads SEHNR; CDR2 reads FQNEAQ (reference sequence). The V and J ends lost 4 bases and 3 bases respectively, with 18 bases between them. CDR3 DNA: TGTGCCAGCAGCTCCTCTTTTGGGGAGGCGGACACTGAAGCTTTCTTT. Translated, it gives CASSSSFGEADTEAFF.